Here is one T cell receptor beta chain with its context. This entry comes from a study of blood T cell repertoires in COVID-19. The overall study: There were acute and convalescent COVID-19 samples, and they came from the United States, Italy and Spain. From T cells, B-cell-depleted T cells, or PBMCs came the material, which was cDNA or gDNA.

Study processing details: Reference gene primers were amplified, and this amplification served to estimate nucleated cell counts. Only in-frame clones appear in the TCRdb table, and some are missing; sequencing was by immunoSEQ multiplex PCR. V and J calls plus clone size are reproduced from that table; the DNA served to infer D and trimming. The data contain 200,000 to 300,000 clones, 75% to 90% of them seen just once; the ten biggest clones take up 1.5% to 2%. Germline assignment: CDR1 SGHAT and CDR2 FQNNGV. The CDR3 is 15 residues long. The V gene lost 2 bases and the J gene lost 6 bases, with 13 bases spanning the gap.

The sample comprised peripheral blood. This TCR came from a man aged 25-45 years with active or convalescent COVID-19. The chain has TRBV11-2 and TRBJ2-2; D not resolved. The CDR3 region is CASSLSFGSPGELFF. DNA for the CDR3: TGTGCCAGCAGCTTATCATTCGGTAGTCCCGGGGAGCTGTTTTTT.